These 13 T cell receptor beta chains share one sample of origin, sequenced in a study of long-term antiretroviral therapy in people with HIV. immunoSEQ v3.0 was run at survey level. Clones were read by immunoSEQ multiplex PCR, and TCRdb kept only the in-frame ones, dropping some. This sample has about 11,000 clones, with roughly 80% found just once. The sequenced sample was unsorted PBMCs, obtained 1.2 years after starting antiretroviral therapy. All receptors come from a middle-aged man with HIV.

The genes are TRBV6-5 and TRBJ2-3, with D possibly being TRBD2 (6 bases). CDR3 length equals 10 residues. V lost 8 bases and J lost 8, with 8 bases in between. Germline lookup yields CDR1 MNHEY and CDR2 SVGAGI. The CDR3 region has the DNA TGTGCCAGCGGGGGGTCTACGCAGTATTTT. Protein product: CASGGSTQYF.

The V call is TRBV5-1, the J call TRBJ1-4; 8 nucleotides align to TRBD1. The CDR3 spans 15 residues. V gave up 0 bases and J gave up 3 bases; unmatched junction bases: 1. The germline gives CDR1 SGHRS, CDR2 YFSETQ. In DNA form, the CDR3 reads TGCGCCAGCAGCTTGGGACAGGGGTCTAATGAAAAACTGTTTTTT. Translated: CASSLGQGSNEKLFF.

This chain uses TRBV6-6 with TRBJ1-6; 7 bases are shared with TRBD1. CDR3 length equals 14 residues. With V trimmed by 5 bases and J by 7 bases, 5 bases remained unmatched. Germline lookup yields CDR1 MNHNY and CDR2 SVGAGI (reference sequence). CDR3 nucleotide sequence: TGTGCCAGCAGTCCCGGACAGGAAAATTCACCCCTCCACTTT. Translating gives CASSPGQENSPLHF.

The CDR3 DNA sequence: TGTGCCAGCAGCCCTGGACAGGTCATGAACACTGAAGCTTTCTTT. Encoded protein: CASSPGQVMNTEAFF. V and J are TRBV7-8 and TRBJ1-1; the match to TRBD1 covers 7 bases. Losses at the gene ends were 5 bases for V and 0 bases for J; bases not matched to a gene: 6. The CDR3 runs 15 residues. CDR1 and CDR2 (germline): SGHVS, FQNEAQ.

This clone was seen a single time. The V call is TRBV5-1, the J call TRBJ2-3; the D is unclear. Per germline, CDR1 SGHRS and CDR2 YFSETQ. V was cut by 1 base and J by 4 bases, with 4 bases left in between. The length of the CDR3 is 12 residues. CDR3 nucleotide sequence: TGCGCCAGCAGCTTGAGGGCAGATACGCAGTATTTT. Amino acids: CASSLRADTQYF.

The chain recombines TRBV11-2 with TRBJ2-2, with TRBD1 matching 9 bases. Unmatched junction bases numbered 14, after V lost 0 bases and J lost 3 bases. This CDR3 comprises 20 residues. Germline V lookup: CDR1 SGHAT, CDR2 FQNNGV. The CDR3, as DNA: TGTGCCAGCAGCTTAGAGGGTGTGGGGACAGGGCTTTTATACACCGGGGAGCTGTTTTTT. Its protein is CASSLEGVGTGLLYTGELFF.

The chain couples TRBV5-4 to TRBJ2-3, with 11 bases aligning to TRBD2. J was trimmed by 3 bases and V by 0 bases; bases with no gene match: 6. The CDR3 runs to 17 residues. Germline CDR1 and CDR2: SGHNT and YYREEE (reference sequence). The CDR3 region is CASSLAWASGGTDTQYF. The CDR3 DNA reads TGTGCCAGCAGCTTGGCCTGGGCTAGCGGGGGGACAGATACGCAGTATTTT.

This clone was picked up a small number of times. V and J are TRBV7-9 and TRBJ1-5, with 7 bases aligning to TRBD1. Per germline, CDR1 SEHNR and CDR2 FQNEAQ (reference sequence). The CDR3 contains 15 residues. The V gene end was trimmed by 4 bases and the J gene end by 4 bases; junction bases not matched to a gene: 7. CDR3 protein: CASSSSDRENQPQHF. As DNA, the CDR3 is TGTGCCAGCAGCTCCTCCGACAGGGAAAATCAGCCCCAGCATTTT.

This sequence joins TRBV27 and TRBJ1-6, with D unclear. Looked up from germline, CDR1 is MNHEY and CDR2 is SMNVEV (reference sequence). Trimming cost V 5 bases and J 2 bases, with 4 bases left between them. CDR3 size: 13 residues. CDR3: CASSPPYNSPLHF. The CDR3 region has the DNA TGTGCCAGCAGTCCACCCTATAATTCACCCCTCCACTTT.

The chain combines TRBV19 with TRBJ2-3; maybe TRBD1 (6 bases). The CDR3 is made up of 16 amino acids. The germline gives CDR1 LNHDA, CDR2 SQIVND (reference sequence). V lost 7 bases to trimming and J lost 3 bases, with 20 bases between them. CDR3 protein: CASTPHLTGITDTQYF. CDR3 sequence (DNA): TGTGCCAGTACACCCCACCTGACAGGAATTACAGATACGCAGTATTTT.

In its sample, this clone was seen once. This rearrangement joins TRBV5-6 to TRBJ1-3; unclear D gene. CDR1 and CDR2 (germline): SGHDT, YYEEEE. With 3 bases removed from V and 0 bases from J, the gap between germline ends came to 13 bases. This CDR3 contains 16 residues. CDR3 sequence (DNA): TGTGCCAGCAGCTCCCTCCAAGAAAGCTCTGGAAACACCATATATTTT. Amino acids: CASSSLQESSGNTIYF.

The genes are TRBV11-2 and TRBJ2-3, with 7 bases matching TRBD1. The germline gives CDR1 SGHAT, CDR2 FQNNGV. The CDR3 is 15 residues long. J lost 6 bases, V lost 5 bases, and 11 bases had no gene match. This CDR3 is CASSEGQLQLDTQYF. CDR3 in DNA: TGTGCCAGCAGCGAGGGACAGCTCCAACTCGATACGCAGTATTTT.

The chain combines TRBV5-4 with TRBJ1-2, with TRBD1 matching 8 bases. Germline lookup yields CDR1 SGHNT and CDR2 YYREEE (reference sequence). J was trimmed by 3 bases and V by 0 bases; bases with no gene match: 4. The CDR3 runs 15 residues. The CDR3 region is CASSLDRGVHYGYTF. In nucleotides, the CDR3 is TGTGCCAGCAGCTTGGACAGGGGGGTCCACTATGGCTACACCTTC.